The sequence of this T cell receptor beta chain was determined in a study of PD-1 blockade in classical Hodgkin lymphoma. TCRdb's table, derived via immunoSEQ multiplex PCR, lists solely in-frame clones and lacks some. This table has fewer than 25,000 clones, approximately 67% appearing once. The CDR3 spans 16 residues. Trimming pared 5 bases from V and 0 bases from J, leaving 14 bases between. The germline V gene has CDR1 PRHDT and CDR2 FYEKMQ (reference sequence). Time point given: cycle 4 day 1 (C4D1), after less than seven weeks of nivolumab. Every one of the patients relapsed after autologous stem cell transplantation (brentuximab vedotin exposure was variable).

This specimen consisted of peripheral blood mononuclear cells (PBMCs), obtained before the fourth cycle of nivolumab. The chain is built from TRBV13 and TRBJ1-3; D is unresolved. The origin of this receptor is a human donor with classical Hodgkin lymphoma. CDR3 sequence (DNA): TGTGCCAGCAGCCCCTTTGGGGTAGCCTCTGGAAACACCATATATTTT. Its translation is CASSPFGVASGNTIYF.